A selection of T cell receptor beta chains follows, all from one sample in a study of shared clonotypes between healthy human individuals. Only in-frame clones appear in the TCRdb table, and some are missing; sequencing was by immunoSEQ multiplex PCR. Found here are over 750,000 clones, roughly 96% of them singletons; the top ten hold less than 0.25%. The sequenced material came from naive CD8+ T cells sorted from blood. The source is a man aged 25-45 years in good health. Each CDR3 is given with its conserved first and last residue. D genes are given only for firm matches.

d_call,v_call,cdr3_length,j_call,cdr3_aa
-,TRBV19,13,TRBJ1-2,CASSIGGTPGYTF
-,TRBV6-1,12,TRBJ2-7,CATSTSRYEQYF
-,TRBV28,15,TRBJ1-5,CASSLGGRSNQPQHF
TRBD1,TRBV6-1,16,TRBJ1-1,CASSEPYRGDSVKAFF
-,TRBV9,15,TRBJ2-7,CASSVEGLSSYEQYF
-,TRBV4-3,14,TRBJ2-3,CASSPRTGGDTQYF
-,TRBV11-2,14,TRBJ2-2,CASSLDDSRGELFF
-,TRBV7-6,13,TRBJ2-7,CASSSRELYEQYF
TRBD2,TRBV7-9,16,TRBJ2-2,CASSKLAGRNTGELFF
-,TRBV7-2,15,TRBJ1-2,CASSLDQGTGYGYTF
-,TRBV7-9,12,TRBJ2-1,CASSFQGYEQFF
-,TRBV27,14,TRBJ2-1,CASIDGGPYNEQFF
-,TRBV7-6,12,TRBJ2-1,CASSLGTNEQFF
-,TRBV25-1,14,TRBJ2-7,CASSGDRKDYEQYF
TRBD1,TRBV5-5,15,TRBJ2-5,CASSVPGGAKETQYF
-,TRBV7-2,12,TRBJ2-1,CASSFIRDEQFF
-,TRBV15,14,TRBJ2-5,CATSRDGVQETQYF